This TCR beta chain comes out of a study of cytomegalovirus exposure and HLA in healthy donors. Study observations and caveats: The study labeled more than 150 TCR beta chains cytomegalovirus-associated. Analysis performed later showed TCR beta chains linked to HLA being more clonally expanded than equally common others. The CMV antigen specificity of a few CMV-associated chains was confirmed through in vitro analysis.

The PCR ran on 60 Vbeta and 13 Jbeta primers. The assay was immunoSEQ multiplex PCR, and TCRdb's table has in-frame clones only and misses some. Counted here are over 100,000 clones, roughly 70% occurring once; the ten biggest clones make up over 5%. This clone occurred a few times. The antigen is unknown. The clonotype was recovered from a middle-aged man in good health and CMV-seropositive. Sequenced material: PBMCs.

The CDR3 loop is CASSHLGGGSTEAFF. The CDR3 nucleotides read TGCGCCAGCAGCCACCTCGGGGGCGGGAGTACTGAAGCTTTCTTT. This rearrangement joins TRBV4-1 to TRBJ1-1, with TRBD1 as a possible D gene (6 bases). CDR3 length equals 15 residues. V lost 3 bases and J 5 bases, leaving 16 bases between the germline ends. Germline assignment: CDR1 MGHRA and CDR2 YSYEKL.